The sequence of this T cell receptor (beta chain) was determined in a study of Ad26.COV2.S vaccination and SARS-CoV-2 variants. Study as a whole: By the intramuscular route, Ad26.COV2.S was given once, or twice 56 days apart. Notes on the study in general: Vaccine recipients showed a spike-specific TCR breadth that was higher than in placebo recipients.

CDR1 and CDR2 (germline): SGDLS, YYNGEE. The CDR3 consists of 16 residues. The J segment lost 5 bases and the V segment lost 3 bases, leaving 13 bases of the junction unmatched. TCRdb keeps only in-frame clones here, not all; method: immunoSEQ multiplex PCR. The top ten clones hold roughly 3.2% of a sample with a few hundred thousand clones, roughly 91% of them seen once. Of note for this clone: The antigen is unknown.

Treatment given: some 20 received Ad26.COV2.S at low or high dose, single or two shots; 5 received placebo; per-sample allocation not given. Samples analyzed were those drawn on day 63 after the first vaccine or placebo injection. An Ad26 vector carrying the Wuhan-strain SARS-CoV-2 spike served as the vaccine. The chain employs TRBV9 and TRBJ1-2; TRBD1 matches 7 bases. This TCR derives from a person between 18 and 59 years old who received the Ad26.COV2.S COVID-19 vaccine or a placebo. This sample comprised peripheral blood, obtained in a trial of Ad26.COV2.S vaccine versus placebo. CDR3 protein: CASSAIESTGRYGYTF. For the CDR3, the DNA is TGTGCCAGCAGCGCAATAGAATCGACAGGGAGGTATGGCTACACCTTC.